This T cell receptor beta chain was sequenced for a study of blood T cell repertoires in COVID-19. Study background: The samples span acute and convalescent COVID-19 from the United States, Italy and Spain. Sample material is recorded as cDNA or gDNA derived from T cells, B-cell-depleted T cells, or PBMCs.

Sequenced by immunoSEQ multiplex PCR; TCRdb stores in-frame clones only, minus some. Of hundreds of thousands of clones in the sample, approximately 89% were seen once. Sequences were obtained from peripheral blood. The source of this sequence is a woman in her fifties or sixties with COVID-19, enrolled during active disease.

The DNA of the CDR3 is TGTGCCAGCAGTGGGGGCCTCCCTAAGGGCAATGAGCAGTTCTTC. Amino acids: CASSGGLPKGNEQFF. V is TRBV2 and J is TRBJ2-1; perhaps TRBD1 as D (5 bases). This CDR3 contains 15 residues. Trimming removed 4 bases at V and 6 bases at J, with 16 bases between. Germline assignment: CDR1 SNHLY and CDR2 FYNNEI.